This paragraph covers one T cell receptor beta chain sequence. This clonotype was observed once. Its recognized antigen is unknown. The data stem from a study of alternative splicing in chronic myeloid leukemia remission (dated by TCRdb to the early 2020s). For the wider study: Remission specimens from the trials were collected at major or complete molecular response, at 12 or 24 months of TKI therapy. The diagnostic specimens from the trials consisted of total leukocytes from peripheral blood collected in EDTA. RNA sequencing was used to profile peripheral blood from chronic-phase CML patients at diagnosis and at remission, and the results were compared with those from healthy donors. Female/male counts of 11/5 were recorded for diagnosis samples, 8/3 for remission samples and 2/4 for controls. Nine or ten diagnostic specimens, together with matched remission specimens, were obtained from the RESIST (imatinib), ENESTxtnd (nilotinib) and PINNACLE (nilotinib plus pegylated interferon) trials. Nine CML samples, seven diagnostic and two matched remission, came from the French Persistem study. Trizol was used to extract total RNA from peripheral blood mononuclear cells of diagnosis, remission and control samples. Median ages of around 50 years at diagnosis, under 60 at remission and 30 to 45 for healthy controls were recorded. On the study overall, not on this receptor specifically: Strong differences in blood cell composition were observed between timepoints, with a shift from myeloid progenitor enrichment at diagnosis to mature lymphoid enrichment at remission. At remission, blood cell composition had been reconfigured so that it resembled normal controls enriched in lymphoid cells.

The protocol used for the library was bulk RNA-seq. The TruSeq Stranded RNA sample prep kit was used to generate libraries of poly-A-enriched mRNA from an input of approximately 0.94 ug total RNA. Each sample was sequenced in triplicate using paired-end sequencing on a HiSeq 2500. A read length of 125 nucleotides per mate was used for RNA-seq. For the original study's pipeline: Reads were trimmed and aligned to hg38 using STAR v2.7, and quality control was done with FASTQC, RSeQC and multiqc. Salmon 0.14.1 was used to quantify gene expression levels as transcripts per million (TPM). Principal component analysis suggested that transcriptomic profiles were not driven by trial, library batch, sequencing batch, treatment regimen or sex. Through TCRdb reprocessing, the reads give one entry per CDR3 protein sequence; DNA is omitted. These V and J calls rely on TCRdb rather than the paper's analysis. A total of around 300 distinct CDR3 sequences appear in this sample, 90% to 95% of them only once. In total, the top ten clones hold around 25% of the sample.

This specimen's time point label, interpreted: major or complete molecular response after front-line TKI therapy. Approximately 15 CML patients were included in the patient cohort, and matched post-remission samples were retrieved for a subset of these patients. From the cysteine up to the phenylalanine, the CDR3 has a length of 12 residues. DNA is not recorded here. The germline V gene provides CDR1 SGHTA and CDR2 FQGNSA. This specimen consisted of PBMCs or total blood leukocytes (not recorded which), obtained during remission. Rearrangement joined TRBV7-2 to TRBJ2-7. This TCR was sampled from an adult with chronic myeloid leukemia. The CDR3 here reads CASSLEAYEQYF.